The rows below give T cell receptor beta chains drawn from one sample of a study of T cell changes during pregnancy in multiple sclerosis. The data were produced by immunoSEQ multiplex PCR, yet TCRdb's version contains in-frame clones alone and is incomplete. The sample holds tens of thousands of clones, around 94% seen once. The specimen comprised peripheral blood, sampled in the third trimester of pregnancy. All receptors come from a female donor with multiple sclerosis, enrolled in a pregnancy study. The CDR3 runs from the conserved cysteine through the conserved F or W. The D gene is left open where the match is weak. Not all rows give a size; the values are once, few, many and, for expanded clones, a class.

TRBJ1-2 | NA | TRBV11-1 | NA | TGTGCCAGCAGCTTATTGTCAGGATGGAGGTATGGCTACACCTTC | CASSLLSGWRYGYTF
TRBJ2-7 | once | TRBV6-6 | TRBD2 | TGTGCCAGTCGGGGGGGTTTTCCGCCGTGGGAGCAGTACTTC | CASRGGFPPWEQYF
TRBJ1-1 | NA | TRBV6-5 | NA | TGTGCCAGCAGTTACTCACAGGGTCAGGCTGAAGCTTTCTTT | CASSYSQGQAEAFF
TRBJ1-2 | NA | TRBV4-3 | TRBD1 | TGCGCCAGCAGCCAAGTACAGGGGGTGGGCGGCTACACCTTC | CASSQVQGVGGYTF
TRBJ2-7 | NA | TRBV6-6 | NA | TGTGCCAGCAGGGACTTTCCCTACGAGCAGTACTTC | CASRDFPYEQYF
TRBJ2-3 | NA | TRBV6-4 | NA | TGTGCCAGCAGTGCACTAGCTGGGCCAGATACGCAGTATTTT | CASSALAGPDTQYF
TRBJ1-5 | NA | TRBV6-1 | NA | TGTGCCAGCCAACAGGGTAGCAATCAGCCCCAGCATTTT | CASQQGSNQPQHF
TRBJ2-3 | NA | TRBV19 | NA | TGTGCCAGTAGGACCCGCCGGGGAGGCACAGATACGCAGTATTTT | CASRTRRGGTDTQYF
TRBJ1-4 | NA | TRBV2 | NA | TGTGCCAGCAGTTTCCTCGGGACTTTAAATGAAAAACTGTTTTTT | CASSFLGTLNEKLFF
TRBJ2-2 | NA | TRBV7-3 | TRBD2 | TGTGCCAGCAGCTTACCCCCTAGCGGGGGGATAAACACCGGGGAGCTGTTTTTT | CASSLPPSGGINTGELFF
TRBJ2-5 | NA | TRBV19 | TRBD2 | TGTGCCAGTAGGGGAGGGGTTACTAGGGAGACCCAGTACTTC | CASRGGVTRETQYF
TRBJ2-7 | NA | TRBV18 | TRBD1 | TGTGCCAGCTCCCCATTGGGACAGGGCGGCGAGCAGTACTTC | CASSPLGQGGEQYF
TRBJ2-7 | NA | TRBV5-5 | NA | TGTGCCAGCAGCTTGGCCTACGGGGTCATCGAGCAGTACTTC | CASSLAYGVIEQYF
TRBJ2-1 | once | TRBV30 | TRBD2 | TGTGCCTGGAGTGTACTTAGCGGGGTAGGGAATGAGCAGTTCTTC | CAWSVLSGVGNEQFF
TRBJ2-2 | NA | TRBV19 | NA | TGTGCCAGTAGTTACAACAGTGGTACCGGGGAGCTGTTTTTT | CASSYNSGTGELFF
TRBJ1-1 | few | TRBV4-1 | NA | TGCGCCAGCAGCTCCCCGGGGGTGAAGAACACTGAAGCTTTCTTT | CASSSPGVKNTEAFF
TRBJ2-7 | NA | TRBV19 | TRBD1 | TGTGCCAGTAGTATAATAGGGACAGGCGAGCAGTACTTC | CASSIIGTGEQYF
TRBJ1-1 | NA | TRBV7-9 | NA | TGTGCCAGCAGCTCCAGGACAGCGAACACTGAAGCTTTCTTT | CASSSRTANTEAFF
TRBJ1-2 | NA | TRBV6-5 | NA | TGTGCCAGCAGTTTAAGACAGGCGAGCTATGGCTACACCTTC | CASSLRQASYGYTF
TRBJ2-7 | NA | TRBV7-2 | NA | TGTGCCAGCAGCCCTGGAGGAGGGGGGGGTGGGCTTTACGAGCAGTACTTC | CASSPGGGGGGLYEQYF
TRBJ1-4 | NA | TRBV19 | TRBD1 | TGTGCCAGTTGGGACAGGGGTGAAAAACTGTTTTTT | CASWDRGEKLFF
TRBJ2-3 | NA | TRBV6-1 | TRBD1 | TGTGCCAGCAGTGAAGGCCCCGCAGCGACAGGGGTGGCAGATACGCAGTATTTT | CASSEGPAATGVADTQYF
TRBJ2-1 | NA | TRBV5-1 | NA | TGCGCCAGCACGGGGGTATACTACAATGAGCAGTTCTTC | CASTGVYYNEQFF
TRBJ1-3 | few | TRBV18 | TRBD1 | TGTGCCAGCTCACCAGCCCGGGGACAGGGACAGGGACGCTCTGGAAACACCATATATTTT | CASSPARGQGQGRSGNTIYF
TRBJ2-7 | NA | TRBV30 | NA | TGTGCCTGGAGGGAACCAGGGTATCAGGGCTACGAGCAGTACTTC | CAWREPGYQGYEQYF
TRBJ1-6 | NA | TRBV4-3 | NA | TGCGCCAGCAGCCGCGTTTCGGGTTCACCCCTCCACTTT | CASSRVSGSPLHF
TRBJ2-4 | NA | TRBV5-4 | TRBD2 | TGTGCCAGCAGCATTAAGCGGGAGGCAGAAAACATTCAGTACTTC | CASSIKREAENIQYF
TRBJ2-2 | NA | TRBV9 | NA | TGTGCCAGCAGCGTAGTAGGGGTAGCCGGGGAGCTGTTTTTT | CASSVVGVAGELFF
TRBJ1-1 | NA | TRBV7-2 | TRBD1 | TGTGCCAGCAGCCCGAGGACAGGGGCGAACACTGAAGCTTTCTTT | CASSPRTGANTEAFF
TRBJ2-1 | once | TRBV6-4 | TRBD2 | TGTGCCAGCAGTGACGATGCGGGGGGGCCGGGGGAGCAGTTCTTC | CASSDDAGGPGEQFF
TRBJ1-1 | NA | TRBV7-2 | NA | TGTGCCAGCAGCTTAGTATGGGAGCGAGCTTTCTTT | CASSLVWERAFF
TRBJ2-6 | NA | TRBV7-6 | NA | TGTGCCAGCAGCCCAGGGACTGGGGCCAACGTCCTGACTTTC | CASSPGTGANVLTF
TRBJ1-5 | NA | TRBV7-8 | TRBD1 | TGTGCCAGCAGCCCTCGGACAGGGGGGAATCAGCCCCAGCATTTT | CASSPRTGGNQPQHF
TRBJ2-1 | NA | TRBV9 | TRBD1 | TGTGCCAGCAGCATACAGGGACAGGGAAAATACAATGAGCAGTTCTTC | CASSIQGQGKYNEQFF
TRBJ1-2 | NA | TRBV6-1 | NA | TGTGCCAGCCGGAGGGAGAAGGGAAATAATGGCTACACCTTC | CASRREKGNNGYTF
TRBJ1-6 | NA | TRBV9 | TRBD1 | TGTGCCAGCAGCGGACAGACAGGGGCAGGGTCACCCCTCCACTTT | CASSGQTGAGSPLHF
TRBJ1-1 | NA | TRBV7-8 | NA | TGTGCCAGCAGCCTGAGGGTCCGGGACACTGAAGCTTTCTTT | CASSLRVRDTEAFF
TRBJ1-2 | NA | TRBV19 | TRBD1 | TGTGCCAGTAGTATAGATAGACAGGGGAATGGCTACACCTTC | CASSIDRQGNGYTF
TRBJ2-4 | NA | TRBV11-2 | NA | TGTGCCAGCAGCTTAGTGGCGGGTAGCAAAAACATTCAGTACTTC | CASSLVAGSKNIQYF
TRBJ2-7 | NA | TRBV4-2 | NA | TGTGCCAGCAGCACATCGGCGGGACAGTCCTACGAGCAGTACTTC | CASSTSAGQSYEQYF
TRBJ2-3 | NA | TRBV4-3 | TRBD2 | TGCGCCAGCAGCCAAGGGCGGGGGGCAGATACGCAGTATTTT | CASSQGRGADTQYF
TRBJ2-7 | NA | TRBV30 | NA | TGTGCTTTACGAGAATCCTACGAGCAGTACTTC | CALRESYEQYF
TRBJ2-5 | NA | TRBV7-3 | NA | TGTGCCAGCGCCCATTCCGGGGGTCGCCAAGAGACCCAGTACTTC | CASAHSGGRQETQYF
TRBJ2-2 | NA | TRBV11-1 | TRBD1 | TGTGCCAGCAGCTTAGGCGACAGGGGCTCGGACACCGGGGAGCTGTTTTTT | CASSLGDRGSDTGELFF
TRBJ1-5 | NA | TRBV27 | NA | TGTGCCAGCAGAAAGGGGGGGGTGGAAAATCAGCCCCAGCATTTT | CASRKGGVENQPQHF
TRBJ1-1 | NA | TRBV25-1 | NA | TGTGCCAGCAGGACGGCCGGGATCCCGGGCACTGAAGCTTTCTTT | CASRTAGIPGTEAFF
TRBJ1-4 | NA | TRBV7-2 | TRBD1 | TGTGCCAGCAGCTTAGGACAGGGGAGTGAAAAACTGTTTTTT | CASSLGQGSEKLFF
TRBJ2-5 | NA | TRBV5-4 | TRBD2 | TGTGCCAGCAGCACGGCGGGGGCGGGGGGGCACCGGATAGAAGAGACCCAGTACTTC | CASSTAGAGGHRIEETQYF
TRBJ1-5 | NA | TRBV30 | TRBD1 | TGTGCCTGGAGTCCTGGGACAGGGGATCAGCCCCAGCATTTT | CAWSPGTGDQPQHF
TRBJ2-3 | NA | TRBV19 | TRBD1 | TGTGCCAGTAGTCCACAGGGGGTGGGCACAGATACGCAGTATTTT | CASSPQGVGTDTQYF
TRBJ2-1 | NA | TRBV7-2 | NA | TGTGCCAGCAGCTTCTCATCTCAGGGGAGCTCCTACAATGAGCAGTTCTTC | CASSFSSQGSSYNEQFF
TRBJ1-1 | NA | TRBV4-2 | NA | TGTGCCAGCAGCCAAGTGAGGGTCGGGACTGAAGCTTTCTTT | CASSQVRVGTEAFF
TRBJ1-5 | NA | TRBV7-3 | NA | TGTGCCAGCAGCTTATCACGGGATCAGCCCCAGCATTTT | CASSLSRDQPQHF
TRBJ2-7 | NA | TRBV7-2 | NA | TGTGCCAGCAGTTACAGGGGGGGCCCTCGCGAGCAGTACTTC | CASSYRGGPREQYF